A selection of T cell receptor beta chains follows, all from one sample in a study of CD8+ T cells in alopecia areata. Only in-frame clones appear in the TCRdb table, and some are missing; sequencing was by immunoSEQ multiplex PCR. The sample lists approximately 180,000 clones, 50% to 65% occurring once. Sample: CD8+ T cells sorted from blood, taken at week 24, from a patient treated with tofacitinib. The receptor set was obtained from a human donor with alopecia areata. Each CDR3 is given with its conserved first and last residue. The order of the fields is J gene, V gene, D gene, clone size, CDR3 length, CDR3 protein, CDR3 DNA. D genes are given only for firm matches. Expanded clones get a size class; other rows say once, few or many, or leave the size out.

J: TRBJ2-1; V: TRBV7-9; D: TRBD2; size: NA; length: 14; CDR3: CASSFGGGDNEQFF; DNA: TGTGCCAGCAGCTTCGGTGGGGGGGACAATGAGCAGTTCTTC
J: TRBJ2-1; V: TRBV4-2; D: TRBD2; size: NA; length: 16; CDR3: CASSQEGGGAGNEQFF; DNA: TGTGCCAGCAGCCAAGAGGGCGGGGGGGCCGGCAATGAGCAGTTCTTC
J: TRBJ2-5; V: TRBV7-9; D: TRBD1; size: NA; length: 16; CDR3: CASSFFRDSNQETQYF; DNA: TGTGCCAGCAGCTTTTTCCGGGACAGCAACCAAGAGACCCAGTACTTC
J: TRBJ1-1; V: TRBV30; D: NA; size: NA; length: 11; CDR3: CAWSTGPEAFF; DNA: TGTGCCTGGAGTACAGGGCCTGAAGCTTTCTTT
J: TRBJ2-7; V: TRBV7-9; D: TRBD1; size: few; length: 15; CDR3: CASSNSGQGGYEQYF; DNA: TGTGCCAGCAGCAACTCGGGACAGGGAGGCTACGAGCAGTACTTC
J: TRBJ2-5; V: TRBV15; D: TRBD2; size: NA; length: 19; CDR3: CATSRAKRTSGVGWETQYF; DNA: TGTGCCACCAGCAGAGCGAAGAGGACTAGCGGGGTCGGATGGGAGACCCAGTACTTC
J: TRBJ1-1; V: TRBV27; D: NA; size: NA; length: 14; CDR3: CASSLDKGEAEAFF; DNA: TGTGCCAGCAGTTTGGACAAGGGGGAGGCTGAAGCTTTCTTT
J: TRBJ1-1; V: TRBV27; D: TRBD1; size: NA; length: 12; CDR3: CASSSTGGTAFF; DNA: TGTGCCAGCAGTTCCACAGGGGGGACGGCTTTCTTT
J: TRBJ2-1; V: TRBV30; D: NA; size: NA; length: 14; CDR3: CAWSGIANLSGQFF; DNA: TGTGCCTGGAGTGGAATAGCGAACCTTTCGGGGCAGTTCTTC
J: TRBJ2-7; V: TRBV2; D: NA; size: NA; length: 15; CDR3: CASSEARARDPGQYF; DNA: TGTGCCAGCAGTGAAGCGCGGGCCAGGGACCCGGGGCAGTACTTC
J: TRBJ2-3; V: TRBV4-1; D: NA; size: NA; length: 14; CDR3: CASSQEPSTDTQYF; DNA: TGCGCCAGCAGCCAAGAACCTAGCACAGATACGCAGTATTTT
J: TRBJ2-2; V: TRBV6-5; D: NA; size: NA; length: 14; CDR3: CASSYSRNTGELFF; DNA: TGTGCCAGCAGTTACAGTCGGAACACCGGGGAGCTGTTTTTT
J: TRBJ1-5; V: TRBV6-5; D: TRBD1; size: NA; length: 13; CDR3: CASRRTGGQPQHF; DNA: TGTGCCAGCCGTCGGACAGGCGGTCAGCCCCAGCATTTT
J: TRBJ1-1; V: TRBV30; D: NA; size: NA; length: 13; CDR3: CAWTGGTATEAFF; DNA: TGTGCCTGGACTGGGGGGACGGCCACTGAAGCTTTCTTT
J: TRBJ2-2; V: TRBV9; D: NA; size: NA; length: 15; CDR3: CASSVGQGTTGELFF; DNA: TGTGCCAGCAGCGTTGGGCAGGGGACCACCGGGGAGCTGTTTTTT
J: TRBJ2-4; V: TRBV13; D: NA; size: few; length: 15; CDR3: CASSLGGLAKNIQYF; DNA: TGTGCCAGCAGCTTAGGGGGCCTAGCCAAAAACATTCAGTACTTC
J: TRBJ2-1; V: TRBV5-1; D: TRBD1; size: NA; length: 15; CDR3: CASSLGDREFDEQFF; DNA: TGCGCCAGCAGCTTGGGGGACAGGGAATTCGATGAGCAGTTCTTC
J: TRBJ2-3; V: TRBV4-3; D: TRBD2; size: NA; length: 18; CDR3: CASSEYLASGGPQDTQYF; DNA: TGCGCCAGCAGCGAGTACCTGGCTAGCGGGGGCCCCCAAGATACGCAGTATTTT
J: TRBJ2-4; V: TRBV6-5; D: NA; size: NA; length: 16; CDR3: CASSYSIGSRLDIQYF; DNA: TGTGCCAGCAGTTACTCGATCGGCTCTAGGCTTGACATTCAGTACTTC
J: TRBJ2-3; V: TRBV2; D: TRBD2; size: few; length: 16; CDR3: CASSGRLAVPGDTQYF; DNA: TGTGCCAGCAGTGGTCGGCTAGCGGTGCCTGGGGATACGCAGTATTTT
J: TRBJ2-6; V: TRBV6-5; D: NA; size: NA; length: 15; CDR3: CASSYGTPGANVLTF; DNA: TGTGCCAGCAGTTACGGGACCCCTGGGGCCAACGTCCTGACTTTC
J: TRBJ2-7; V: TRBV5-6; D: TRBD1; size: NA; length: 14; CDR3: CASSRTRGLDEQYF; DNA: TGTGCCAGCAGCCGGACCAGGGGGCTCGACGAGCAGTACTTC
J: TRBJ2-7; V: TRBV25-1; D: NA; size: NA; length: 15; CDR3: CASGGWNQASYEQYF; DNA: TGTGCCAGCGGAGGGTGGAACCAGGCCTCCTACGAGCAGTACTTC
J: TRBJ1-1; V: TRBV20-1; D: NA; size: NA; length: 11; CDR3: CSLNENTEAFF; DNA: TGCAGTTTGAACGAGAACACTGAAGCTTTCTTT
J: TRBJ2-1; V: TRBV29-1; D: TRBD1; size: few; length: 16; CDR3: CSVPPTGTGGDNEQFF; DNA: TGCAGCGTGCCCCCGACAGGGACAGGGGGGGACAATGAGCAGTTCTTC
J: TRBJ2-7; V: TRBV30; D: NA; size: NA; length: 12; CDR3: CAWSNEGSEQYF; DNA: TGTGCCTGGAGTAATGAAGGGAGCGAGCAGTACTTC
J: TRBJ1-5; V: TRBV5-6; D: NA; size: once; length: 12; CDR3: CASSFGPQPQHF; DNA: TGTGCCAGCAGCTTTGGGCCCCAGCCCCAGCATTTT